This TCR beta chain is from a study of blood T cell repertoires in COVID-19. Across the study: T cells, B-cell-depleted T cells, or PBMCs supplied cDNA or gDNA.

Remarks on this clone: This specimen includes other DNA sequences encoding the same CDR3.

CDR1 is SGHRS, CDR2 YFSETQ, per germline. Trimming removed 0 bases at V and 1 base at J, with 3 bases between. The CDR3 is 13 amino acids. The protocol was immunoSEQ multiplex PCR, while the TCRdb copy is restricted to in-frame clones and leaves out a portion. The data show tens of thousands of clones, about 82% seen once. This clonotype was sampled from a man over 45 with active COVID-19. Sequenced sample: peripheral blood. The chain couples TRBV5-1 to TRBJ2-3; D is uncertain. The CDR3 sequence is CASSLAGTDTQYF. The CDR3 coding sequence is TGCGCCAGCAGCTTGGCCGGCACAGATACGCAGTATTTT.